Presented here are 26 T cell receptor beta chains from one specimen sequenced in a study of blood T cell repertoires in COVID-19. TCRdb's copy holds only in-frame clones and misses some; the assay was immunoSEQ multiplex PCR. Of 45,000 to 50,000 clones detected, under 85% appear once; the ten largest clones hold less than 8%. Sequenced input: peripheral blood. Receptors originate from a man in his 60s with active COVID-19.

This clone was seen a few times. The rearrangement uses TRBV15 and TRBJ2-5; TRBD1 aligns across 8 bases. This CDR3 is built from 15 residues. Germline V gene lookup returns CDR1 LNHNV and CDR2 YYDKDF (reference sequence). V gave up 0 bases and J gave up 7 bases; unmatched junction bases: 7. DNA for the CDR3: TGTGCCACCAGCAGAGATCGGACAGGGTGGGTGACCCAGTACTTC. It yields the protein CATSRDRTGWVTQYF.

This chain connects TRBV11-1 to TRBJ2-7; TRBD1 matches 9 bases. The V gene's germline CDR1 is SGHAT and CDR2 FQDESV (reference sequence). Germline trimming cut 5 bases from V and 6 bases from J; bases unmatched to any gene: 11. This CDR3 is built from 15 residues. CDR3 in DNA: TGTGCCAGCAGCCAAAGGACAGGGGATGGTGCCGAGCAGTACTTC. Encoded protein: CASSQRTGDGAEQYF.

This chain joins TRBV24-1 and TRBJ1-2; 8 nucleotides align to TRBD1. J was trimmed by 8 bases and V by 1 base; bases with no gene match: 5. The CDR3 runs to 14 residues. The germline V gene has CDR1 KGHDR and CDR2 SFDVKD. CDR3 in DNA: TGTGCCACCAGTGATTTCCCCCGGGACAGGGGCTACACCTTC. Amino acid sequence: CATSDFPRDRGYTF.

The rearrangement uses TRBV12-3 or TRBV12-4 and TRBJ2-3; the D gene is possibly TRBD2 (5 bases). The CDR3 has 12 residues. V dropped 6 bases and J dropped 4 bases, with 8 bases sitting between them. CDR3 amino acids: CASSSGADTQYF. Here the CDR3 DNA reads TGTGCCAGCAGCTCCGGGGCAGATACGCAGTATTTT.

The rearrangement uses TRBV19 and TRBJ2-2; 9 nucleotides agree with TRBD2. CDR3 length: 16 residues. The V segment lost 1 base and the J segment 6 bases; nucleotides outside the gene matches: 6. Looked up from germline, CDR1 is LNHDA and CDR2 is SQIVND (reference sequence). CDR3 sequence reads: CASSIVSGRVPGELFF. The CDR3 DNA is TGTGCCAGTAGTATAGTTAGCGGGAGAGTCCCCGGGGAGCTGTTTTTT. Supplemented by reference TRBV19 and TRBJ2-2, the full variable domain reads DGGITQSPKYLFRKEGQNVTLSCEQNLNHDAMYWYRQDPGQGLRLIYYSQIVNDFQKGDIAEGYSVSREKKESFPLTVTSAQKNPTAFYLCASSIVSGRVPGELFFGEGSRLTVL.

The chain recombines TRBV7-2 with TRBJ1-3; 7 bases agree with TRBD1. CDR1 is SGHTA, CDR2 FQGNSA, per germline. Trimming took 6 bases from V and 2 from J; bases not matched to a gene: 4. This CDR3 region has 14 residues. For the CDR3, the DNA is TGTGCCAGCAGGCCGCAGGGGGCTGGAAACACCATATATTTT. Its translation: CASRPQGAGNTIYF. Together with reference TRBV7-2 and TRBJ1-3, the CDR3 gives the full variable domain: GAGVSQSPSNKVTEKGKDVELRCDPISGHTALYWYRQSLGQGLEFLIYFQGNSAPDKSGLPSDRFSAERTGGSVSTLTIQRTQQEDSAVYLCASRPQGAGNTIYFGEGSWLTVV.

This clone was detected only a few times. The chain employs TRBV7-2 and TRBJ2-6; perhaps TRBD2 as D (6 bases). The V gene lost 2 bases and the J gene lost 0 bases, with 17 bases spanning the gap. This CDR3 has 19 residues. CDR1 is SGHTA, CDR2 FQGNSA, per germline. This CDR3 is CASSLLGRTIYSGANVLTF. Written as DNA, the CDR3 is TGTGCCAGCAGCTTATTGGGGAGGACTATTTACTCTGGGGCCAACGTCCTGACTTTC.

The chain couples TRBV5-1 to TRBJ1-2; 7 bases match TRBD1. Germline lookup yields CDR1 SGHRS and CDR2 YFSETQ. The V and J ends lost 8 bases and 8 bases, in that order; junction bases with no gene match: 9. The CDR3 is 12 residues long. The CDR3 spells CASSGGLGGYTF. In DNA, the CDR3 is TGCGCCAGTTCAGGGGGGCTCGGAGGCTACACCTTC.

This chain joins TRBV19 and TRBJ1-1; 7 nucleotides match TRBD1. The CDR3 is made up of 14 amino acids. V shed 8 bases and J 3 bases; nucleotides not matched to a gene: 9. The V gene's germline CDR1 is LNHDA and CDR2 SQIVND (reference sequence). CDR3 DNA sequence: TGTGCCAGTCAAAAGGGACAGTCCTACACTGAAGCTTTCTTT. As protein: CASQKGQSYTEAFF.

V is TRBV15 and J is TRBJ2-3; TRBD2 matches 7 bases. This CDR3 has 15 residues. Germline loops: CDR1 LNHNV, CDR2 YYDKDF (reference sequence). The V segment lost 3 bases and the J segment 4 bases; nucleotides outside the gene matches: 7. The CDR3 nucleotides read TGTGCCACCAGCAGCTCCCTGGGGGGGGCAGATACGCAGTATTTT. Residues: CATSSSLGGADTQYF.

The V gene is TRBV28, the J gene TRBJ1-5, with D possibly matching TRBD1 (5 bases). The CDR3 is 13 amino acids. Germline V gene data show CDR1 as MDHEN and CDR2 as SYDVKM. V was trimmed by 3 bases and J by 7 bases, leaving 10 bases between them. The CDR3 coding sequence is TGTGCCAGCAGTTTTGGAGGGGTGCAGCCCCAGCATTTT. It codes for CASSFGGVQPQHF. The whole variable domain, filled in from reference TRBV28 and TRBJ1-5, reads DVKVTQSSRYLVKRTGEKVFLECVQDMDHENMFWYRQDPGLGLRLIYFSYDVKMKEKGDIPEGYSVSREKKERFSLILESASTNQTSMYLCASSFGGVQPQHFGDGTRLSIL.

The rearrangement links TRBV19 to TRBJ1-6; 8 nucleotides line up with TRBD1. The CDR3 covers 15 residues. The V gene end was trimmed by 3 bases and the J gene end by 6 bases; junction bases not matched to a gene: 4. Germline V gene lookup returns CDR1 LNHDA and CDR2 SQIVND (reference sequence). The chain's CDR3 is CASSISTGGNSPLHF. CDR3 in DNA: TGTGCCAGTAGTATCTCAACAGGGGGTAATTCACCCCTCCACTTT.

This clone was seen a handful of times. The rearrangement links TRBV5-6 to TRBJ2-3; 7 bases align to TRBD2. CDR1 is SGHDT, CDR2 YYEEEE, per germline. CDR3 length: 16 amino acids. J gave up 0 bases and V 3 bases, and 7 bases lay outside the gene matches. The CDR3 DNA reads TGTGCCAGCAGCTCGCCGGGGGGTCTAAGCACAGATACGCAGTATTTT. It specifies CASSSPGGLSTDTQYF.

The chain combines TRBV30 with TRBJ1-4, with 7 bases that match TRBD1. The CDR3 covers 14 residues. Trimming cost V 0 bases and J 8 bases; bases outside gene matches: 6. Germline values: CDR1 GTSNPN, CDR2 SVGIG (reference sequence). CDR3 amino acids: CAWSVDRVGEKLFF. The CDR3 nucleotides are TGTGCCTGGAGTGTTGACAGGGTCGGAGAAAAACTGTTTTTT.

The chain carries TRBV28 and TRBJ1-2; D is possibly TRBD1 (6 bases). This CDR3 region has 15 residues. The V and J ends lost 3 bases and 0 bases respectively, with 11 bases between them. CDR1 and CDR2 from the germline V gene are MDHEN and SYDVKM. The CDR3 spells CASSFQGPTNYGYTF. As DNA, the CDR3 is TGTGCCAGCAGTTTTCAGGGGCCCACTAACTATGGCTACACCTTC.

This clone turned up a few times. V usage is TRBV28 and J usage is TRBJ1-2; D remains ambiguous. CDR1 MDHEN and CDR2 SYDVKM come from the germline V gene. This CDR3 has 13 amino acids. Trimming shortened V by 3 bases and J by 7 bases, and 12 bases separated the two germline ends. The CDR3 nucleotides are TGTGCCAGCAGTTTCGTTTCCCCGGGTGGCTACACCTTC. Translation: CASSFVSPGGYTF.

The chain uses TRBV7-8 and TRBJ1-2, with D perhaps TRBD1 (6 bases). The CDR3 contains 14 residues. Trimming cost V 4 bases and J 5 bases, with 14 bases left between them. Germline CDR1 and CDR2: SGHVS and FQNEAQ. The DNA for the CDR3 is TGTGCCAGCAGCTCCCAGGACAGTATGTATGGCTACACCTTC. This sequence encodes CASSSQDSMYGYTF.

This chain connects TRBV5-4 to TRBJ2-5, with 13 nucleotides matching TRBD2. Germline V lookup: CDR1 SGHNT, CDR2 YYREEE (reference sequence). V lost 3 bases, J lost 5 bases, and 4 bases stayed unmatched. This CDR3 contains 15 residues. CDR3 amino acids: CASSSGLAGAETQYF. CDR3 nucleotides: TGTGCCAGCAGCTCCGGACTAGCGGGGGCTGAGACCCAGTACTTC.

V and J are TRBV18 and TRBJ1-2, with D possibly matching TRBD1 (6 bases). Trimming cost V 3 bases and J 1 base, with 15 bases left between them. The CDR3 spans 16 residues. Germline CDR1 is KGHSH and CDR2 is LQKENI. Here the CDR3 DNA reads TGTGCCAGCTCACCTTGGGTAGGACAGAATAACTATGGCTACACCTTC. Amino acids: CASSPWVGQNNYGYTF.

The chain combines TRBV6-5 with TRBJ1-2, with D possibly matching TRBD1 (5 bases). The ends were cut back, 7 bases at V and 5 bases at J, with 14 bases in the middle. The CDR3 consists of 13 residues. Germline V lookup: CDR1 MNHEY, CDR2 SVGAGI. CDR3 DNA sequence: TGTGCCAGCATGAATGCAGGGAGGTATGGCTACACCTTC. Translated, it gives CASMNAGRYGYTF.

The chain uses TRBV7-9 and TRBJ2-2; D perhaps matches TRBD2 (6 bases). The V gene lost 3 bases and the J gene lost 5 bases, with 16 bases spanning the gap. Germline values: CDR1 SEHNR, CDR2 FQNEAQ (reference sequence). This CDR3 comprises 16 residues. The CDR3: CASSFPRRGETGELFF. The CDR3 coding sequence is TGTGCCAGCAGCTTCCCCCGGCGGGGAGAGACCGGGGAGCTGTTTTTT.

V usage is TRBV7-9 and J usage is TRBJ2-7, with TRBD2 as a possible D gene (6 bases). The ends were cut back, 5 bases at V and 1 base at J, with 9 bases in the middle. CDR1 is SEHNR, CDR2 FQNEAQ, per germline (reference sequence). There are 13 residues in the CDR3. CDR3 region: CASSQDYSYEQYF. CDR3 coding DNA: TGTGCCAGCAGCCAGGACTATTCCTACGAGCAGTACTTC. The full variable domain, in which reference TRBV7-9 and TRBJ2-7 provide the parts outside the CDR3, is DTGVSQNPRHKITKRGQNVTFRCDPISEHNRLYWYRQTLGQGPEFLTYFQNEAQLEKSRLLSDRFSAERPKGSFSTLEIQRTEQGDSAMYLCASSQDYSYEQYFGPGTRLTVT.

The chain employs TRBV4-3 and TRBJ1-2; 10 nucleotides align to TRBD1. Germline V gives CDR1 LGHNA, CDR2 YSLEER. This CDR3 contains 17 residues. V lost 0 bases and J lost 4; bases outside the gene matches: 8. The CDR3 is CASSQDYGQGEAYGYTF. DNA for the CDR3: TGCGCCAGCAGCCAAGATTATGGACAGGGGGAGGCCTATGGCTACACCTTC.

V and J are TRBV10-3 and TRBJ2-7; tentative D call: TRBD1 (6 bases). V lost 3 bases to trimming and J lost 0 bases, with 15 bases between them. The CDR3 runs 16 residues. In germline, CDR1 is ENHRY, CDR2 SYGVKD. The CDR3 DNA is TGTGCCATCAGTGAAGAGGTTTTACAGGGCTCCTACGAGCAGTACTTC. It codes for CAISEEVLQGSYEQYF.

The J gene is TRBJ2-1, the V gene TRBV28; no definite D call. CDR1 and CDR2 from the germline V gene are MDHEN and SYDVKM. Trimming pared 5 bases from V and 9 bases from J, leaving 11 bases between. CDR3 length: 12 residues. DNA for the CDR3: TGTGCCAGCAGTCAGGTGAACGGTGAGCAGTTCTTC. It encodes CASSQVNGEQFF.

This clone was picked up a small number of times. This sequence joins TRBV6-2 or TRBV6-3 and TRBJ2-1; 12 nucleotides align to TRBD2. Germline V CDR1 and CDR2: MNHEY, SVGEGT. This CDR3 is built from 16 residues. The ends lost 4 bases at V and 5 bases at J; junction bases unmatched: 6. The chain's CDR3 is CASSFQGLAGHNEQFF. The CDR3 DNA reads TGTGCCAGCAGTTTCCAAGGACTAGCGGGGCACAATGAGCAGTTCTTC.